This T cell receptor beta chain is from a study of blood T cell repertoires in COVID-19. Across the whole study: Donors in the United States, Italy and Spain gave samples during acute or convalescent COVID-19. Nucleic acid was either cDNA or gDNA, and it came from T cells, B-cell-depleted T cells, or PBMCs.

The CDR3 consists of 15 residues. The germline V gene has CDR1 GTSNPN and CDR2 SVGIG (reference sequence). Germline trimming cut 3 bases from V and 1 base from J; bases unmatched to any gene: 6. Per the original data handling: It was from reference gene primer amplification that nucleated cell counts were estimated. TCRdb's copy holds only in-frame clones and misses some; the assay was immunoSEQ multiplex PCR. That table furnishes V, J and clone size, whereas the DNA furnished D and trimming. The top ten hold 6% to 8% of the sample, which has about 180,000 clones, about four fifths seen once. The source of this sequence is a woman aged 70-85 years with COVID-19, enrolled during active disease. The chain is built from TRBV30 and TRBJ2-3; 8 nucleotides match TRBD2. The sample comprised peripheral blood. Here the CDR3 DNA reads TGTGCCTGGAGGGGAAAGGGACTAGGCACAGATACGCAGTATTTT. Its translation is CAWRGKGLGTDTQYF.